The 26 T cell receptor beta chains below come from one sample, sequenced in a study of CD4+ T cells in melanoma. TCRdb's table, derived via immunoSEQ multiplex PCR, lists solely in-frame clones and lacks some. This table has some 120,000 clones, around 92% appearing once. Specimen: peripheral blood. Source of these receptors: a human donor with melanoma.

The CDR3 here is CASSIGLARDEQYF. DNA of the CDR3: TGTGCCAGTAGTATAGGACTAGCTCGCGACGAGCAGTACTTC. This chain connects TRBV19 to TRBJ2-7; 7 bases map to TRBD2. V shed 1 base, J shed 5 bases, and the junction held 5 bases outside the gene matches. CDR1 and CDR2 from the germline V gene are LNHDA and SQIVND (reference sequence). CDR3 length: 14 residues. The full variable domain, completed using reference TRBV19 and TRBJ2-7, is DGGITQSPKYLFRKEGQNVTLSCEQNLNHDAMYWYRQDPGQGLRLIYYSQIVNDFQKGDIAEGYSVSREKKESFPLTVTSAQKNPTAFYLCASSIGLARDEQYFGPGTRLTVT.

The chain recombines TRBV7-2 with TRBJ2-2; D is perhaps TRBD1 (6 bases). Germline loops: CDR1 SGHTA, CDR2 FQGNSA. This CDR3 has 15 amino acids. V was shortened by 5 bases and J by 5 bases, with 15 bases between the two germline ends. CDR3 region: CASSPTGQRTGELFF. The CDR3 nucleotides read TGTGCCAGCAGCCCGACAGGCCAGAGGACCGGGGAGCTGTTTTTT.

The chain uses TRBV6-1 and TRBJ2-3; maybe TRBD1 (5 bases). V lost 4 bases and J lost 2, with 7 bases in between. The V gene's germline CDR1 is MNHNS and CDR2 SASEGT. This CDR3 contains 13 residues. The CDR3 sequence: CASSGGNTDTQYF. The CDR3 DNA reads TGTGCCAGCAGTGGGGGCAACACAGATACGCAGTATTTT.

The J gene is TRBJ2-7, the V gene TRBV10-3, with TRBD2 matching 10 bases. This CDR3 region has 16 residues. The germline CDR1 and CDR2 sequences are ENHRY and SYGVKD. Trimming cost V 2 bases and J 2 bases; bases outside gene matches: 6. CDR3 in DNA: TGTGCCATCAGTGAGCGGGCCAGCGGGGGGGCCTACGAGCAGTACTTC. Its translation: CAISERASGGAYEQYF.

This chain links TRBV18 with TRBJ1-1; TRBD1 aligns across 10 bases. Losses at the gene ends were 3 bases for V and 4 bases for J; bases not matched to a gene: 5. This CDR3 is built from 15 residues. CDR1 is KGHSH and CDR2 is LQKENI in the germline V gene. CDR3 residues: CASSPTGGWGTEAFF. For the CDR3, the DNA is TGTGCCAGCTCACCGACAGGGGGCTGGGGCACTGAAGCTTTCTTT.

This clone was seen only once. J is TRBJ2-7 and V is TRBV7-8; TRBD2 aligns across 12 bases. The germline CDR1 and CDR2 sequences are SGHVS and FQNEAQ. CDR3 length: 16 amino acids. With 5 bases clipped from V and 4 bases from J, the junction kept 9 bases outside the gene matches. The CDR3 nucleotides are TGTGCCAGCAGCCATTGGACTAGCGGGACGAGGTACGAGCAGTACTTC. Amino acid sequence: CASSHWTSGTRYEQYF.

The chain recombines TRBV15 with TRBJ1-4; D remains unclear. The germline V gene encodes CDR1 LNHNV and CDR2 YYDKDF (reference sequence). Trimming shortened V by 0 bases and J by 3 bases, and 8 bases separated the two germline ends. The CDR3 is 15 amino acids. The CDR3 nucleotides read TGTGCCACCAGCAGAGATGTGGCAGCTAATGAAAAACTGTTTTTT. Protein: CATSRDVAANEKLFF.

This clone was detected once. V is TRBV4-3 and J is TRBJ2-3; 9 positions agree with TRBD1. The germline V gene has CDR1 LGHNA and CDR2 YSLEER. The CDR3 sequence is 17 residues long. Losses at the gene ends were 2 bases for V and 4 bases for J; bases not matched to a gene: 10. The CDR3 bases are TGCGCCAGCAGCCAATTTTGGGCAGGGGACAGGGCAGATACGCAGTATTTT. It translates to CASSQFWAGDRADTQYF.

The CDR3 loop reads CASSEYTATNEKLFF. CDR3 nucleotides: TGTGCCAGCAGTGAGTACACGGCAACTAATGAAAAACTGTTTTTT. The gene calls are TRBV28 and TRBJ1-4; D not certain. This CDR3 contains 15 residues. Trimming took off 5 bases at V and 0 bases at J, with 10 bases between the two ends. From germline, CDR1 is MDHEN and CDR2 SYDVKM.

The chain is built from TRBV5-1 and TRBJ2-7, with D unclear. Trimming removed 0 bases at V and 0 bases at J, with 7 bases between. Germline V gene sequence: CDR1 SGHRS, CDR2 YFSETQ. CDR3 size: 14 residues. CDR3 region: CASSLGGFSYEQYF. CDR3 in DNA: TGCGCCAGCAGCTTGGGTGGGTTCTCCTACGAGCAGTACTTC.

The chain recombines TRBV28 with TRBJ2-7; D gene uncertain. The V end lost 2 bases, the J end lost 4 bases, and 18 bases lay between the germline ends. Per the germline V gene, CDR1 is MDHEN and CDR2 is SYDVKM. This CDR3 is 16 amino acids long. The CDR3 sequence is CASSLQPGFNRYEQYF. CDR3 coding DNA: TGTGCCAGCAGTTTACAACCAGGATTCAATAGGTACGAGCAGTACTTC. The full variable domain, completed using reference TRBV28 and TRBJ2-7, is DVKVTQSSRYLVKRTGEKVFLECVQDMDHENMFWYRQDPGLGLRLIYFSYDVKMKEKGDIPEGYSVSREKKERFSLILESASTNQTSMYLCASSLQPGFNRYEQYFGPGTRLTVT.

V usage is TRBV28 and J usage is TRBJ1-1; 7 bases map to TRBD1. The CDR3 runs 13 residues. Trimming removed 7 bases from V and 4 bases from J; junction bases left unmatched: 6. CDR1 is MDHEN, CDR2 SYDVKM, per germline. This CDR3 is CASMRQGGTEAFF. The DNA of the CDR3 is TGTGCCAGCATGAGACAGGGCGGCACTGAAGCTTTCTTT.

The chain carries TRBV15 and TRBJ1-6; TRBD1 is a possible D gene (5 bases). This CDR3 region has 13 residues. Trimming left V 3 bases short and J 7 bases short, with 7 bases between. In germline, CDR1 is LNHNV, CDR2 YYDKDF (reference sequence). The CDR3 sequence is CATSRDKNSPLHF. CDR3 bases: TGTGCCACCAGCAGGGACAAAAATTCACCCCTCCACTTT. Filled out from reference TRBV15 and TRBJ1-6, the complete variable domain reads DAMVIQNPRYQVTQFGKPVTLSCSQTLNHNVMYWYQQKSSQAPKLLFHYYDKDFNNEADTPDNFQSRRPNTSFCFLDIRSPGLGDTAMYLCATSRDKNSPLHFGNGTRLTVT.

The chain carries TRBV2 and TRBJ2-3, with D maybe TRBD2 (6 bases). Germline V gene lookup returns CDR1 SNHLY and CDR2 FYNNEI. The CDR3 loop spans 14 amino acids. V was pared by 6 bases and J by 2 bases, with 12 bases between. DNA of the CDR3: TGTGCCAGCAGCCGGGACTCAAACACAGATACGCAGTATTTT. This translates into CASSRDSNTDTQYF.

V gene TRBV5-6 combines with J gene TRBJ2-6, with D perhaps matching TRBD1 or TRBD2 (5 bases each). The CDR3 spans 16 residues. Trimming left V 0 bases short and J 3 bases short, with 10 bases between. The V gene's germline CDR1 is SGHDT and CDR2 YYEEEE. CDR3 residues: CASSLAEGNGANVLTF. The CDR3 DNA reads TGTGCCAGCAGCTTGGCCGAGGGGAATGGGGCCAACGTCCTGACTTTC.

The rearrangement links TRBV4-3 to TRBJ2-7; D is ambiguous. Germline lookup yields CDR1 LGHNA and CDR2 YSLEER. The ends were cut back, 1 base at V and 10 bases at J, with 8 bases in the middle. The CDR3 runs to 11 residues. The CDR3 bases are TGCGCCAGCAGCCAAGGTTTGAAACAGTACTTC. Amino acids: CASSQGLKQYF.

The chain employs TRBV11-2 and TRBJ2-2, with no clear D. The V and J ends lost 5 bases and 7 bases respectively, with 11 bases between them. The germline gives CDR1 SGHAT, CDR2 FQNNGV. This CDR3 comprises 13 residues. CDR3 amino acids: CASSIPADGELFF. DNA of the CDR3: TGTGCCAGCAGCATTCCAGCTGACGGGGAGCTGTTTTTT.

The chain combines TRBV19 with TRBJ2-1; no reliable D call. The CDR3 loop spans 14 amino acids. Trimming pared 5 bases from V and 5 bases from J, leaving 13 bases between. Germline V gene data show CDR1 as LNHDA and CDR2 as SQIVND (reference sequence). CDR3 sequence reads: CASSELLVHNEQFF. In DNA form, the CDR3 reads TGTGCCAGTAGTGAGCTCTTGGTCCACAATGAGCAGTTCTTC.

The chain carries TRBV7-9 and TRBJ2-4; no clear D. CDR3 length: 16 residues. With 0 bases removed from V and 8 bases from J, the gap between germline ends came to 17 bases. Germline V lookup: CDR1 SEHNR, CDR2 FQNEAQ (reference sequence). The CDR3: CASSLAMDVILDIQYF. DNA of the CDR3: TGTGCCAGCAGCTTAGCGATGGACGTAATATTGGACATTCAGTACTTC.

In DNA form, the CDR3 reads TGTGCCAGCAGGGAGGTTTCCTCCTACGAGCAGTACTTC. Its translation: CASREVSSYEQYF. The V and J genes are TRBV6-1 and TRBJ2-7, with a weak D call TRBD2 (5 bases). This CDR3 is built from 13 residues. V lost 6 bases, J lost 0 bases, and 9 bases lay in between. Germline-derived CDR1 and CDR2 are MNHNS and SASEGT.

This sequence joins TRBV27 and TRBJ2-7; D is unresolved. The length of the CDR3 is 13 residues. V lost 2 bases and J lost 3, with 8 bases in between. Germline V gene sequence: CDR1 MNHEY, CDR2 SMNVEV (reference sequence). This CDR3 is CASSLSRFYEQYF. CDR3 DNA sequence: TGTGCCAGCAGTTTAAGCCGATTCTACGAGCAGTACTTC.

The gene calls are TRBV5-4 and TRBJ2-3; 7 nucleotides line up with TRBD1. The length of the CDR3 is 13 residues. V lost 0 bases and J lost 10; bases outside the gene matches: 5. Germline values: CDR1 SGHNT, CDR2 YYREEE (reference sequence). Here the CDR3 DNA reads TGTGCCAGCAGCTTGGAGGTTACAGGGGCGCAGTATTTT. Protein sequence: CASSLEVTGAQYF. The entire variable domain, with the rest obtained from reference TRBV5-4 and TRBJ2-3, is as follows: ETGVTQSPTHLIKTRGQQVTLRCSSQSGHNTVSWYQQALGQGPQFIFQYYREEENGRGNFPPRFSGLQFPNYSSELNVNALELDDSALYLCASSLEVTGAQYFGPGTRLTVL.

The chain uses TRBV28 and TRBJ2-2; 9 positions match TRBD1. V shed 10 bases, J shed 9 bases, and the junction held 6 bases outside the gene matches. The CDR3 is 12 amino acids. Germline V gene sequence: CDR1 MDHEN, CDR2 SYDVKM. The CDR3 sequence: CATGQGSRELFF. DNA for the CDR3: TGTGCCACGGGACAGGGAAGTAGGGAGCTGTTTTTT.

The gene calls are TRBV4-1 and TRBJ2-2; D possibly corresponds to TRBD1 (5 bases). The ends were cut back, 1 base at V and 0 bases at J, with 6 bases in the middle. Germline-derived CDR1 and CDR2 are MGHRA and YSYEKL. The length of the CDR3 is 15 residues. The CDR3 sequence is CASSQARANTGELFF. CDR3 bases: TGCGCCAGCAGCCAAGCCAGGGCGAACACCGGGGAGCTGTTTTTT.

The chain's CDR3 is CASSYGPLNTEAFF. The CDR3 region has the DNA TGTGCCAGCAGTTATGGGCCATTGAACACTGAAGCTTTCTTT. The V call is TRBV11-2, the J call TRBJ1-1; D uncertain. Trimming stripped 6 bases from V and 0 bases from J, with 11 bases between. This CDR3 has 14 residues. Germline V gives CDR1 SGHAT, CDR2 FQNNGV.

On this clone: This sample also contains other DNA sequences that code for the same CDR3. The V gene is TRBV7-2, the J gene TRBJ2-5; D unclear. CDR1 and CDR2 (germline): SGHTA, FQGNSA. There are 11 residues in the CDR3. V was pared by 5 bases and J by 2 bases, with 3 bases between. This chain's CDR3 is CASSPQETQYF. The CDR3 DNA reads TGTGCCAGCAGCCCACAAGAGACCCAGTACTTC.